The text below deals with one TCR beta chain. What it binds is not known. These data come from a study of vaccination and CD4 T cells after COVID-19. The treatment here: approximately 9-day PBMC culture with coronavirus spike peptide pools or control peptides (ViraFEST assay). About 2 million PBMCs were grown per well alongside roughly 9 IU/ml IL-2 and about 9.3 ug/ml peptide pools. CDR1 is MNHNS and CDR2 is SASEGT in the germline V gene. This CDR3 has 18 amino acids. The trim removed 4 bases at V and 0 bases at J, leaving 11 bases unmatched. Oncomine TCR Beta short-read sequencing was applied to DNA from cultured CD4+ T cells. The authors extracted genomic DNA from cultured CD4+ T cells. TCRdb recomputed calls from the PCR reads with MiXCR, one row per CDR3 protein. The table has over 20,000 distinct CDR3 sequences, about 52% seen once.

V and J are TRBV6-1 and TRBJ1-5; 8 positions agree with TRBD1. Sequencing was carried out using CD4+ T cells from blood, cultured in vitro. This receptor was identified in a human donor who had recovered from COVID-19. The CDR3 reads CASSARGHRSNSNQPQHF. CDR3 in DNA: TGTGCCAGCAGTGCCAGGGGGCACAGATCTAATAGCAATCAGCCCCAGCATTTT.